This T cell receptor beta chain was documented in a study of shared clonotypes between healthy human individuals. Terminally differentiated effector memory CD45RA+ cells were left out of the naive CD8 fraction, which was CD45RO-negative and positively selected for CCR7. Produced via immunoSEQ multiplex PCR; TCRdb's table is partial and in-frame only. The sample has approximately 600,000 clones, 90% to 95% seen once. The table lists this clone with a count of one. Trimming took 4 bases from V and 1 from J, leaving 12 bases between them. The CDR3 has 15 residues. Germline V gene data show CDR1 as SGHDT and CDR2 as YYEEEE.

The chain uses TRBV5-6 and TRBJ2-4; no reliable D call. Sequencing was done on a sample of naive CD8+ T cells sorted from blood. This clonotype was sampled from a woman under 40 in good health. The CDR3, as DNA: TGTGCCAGCAGCCTAGGGTTTTCGGCCAAAAACATTCAGTACTTC. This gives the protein CASSLGFSAKNIQYF.